A selection of T cell receptor beta chains follows, all from one sample in a study of cytomegalovirus exposure and HLA in healthy donors. Repertoires were generated with immunoSEQ multiplex PCR, while TCRdb's copy carries only in-frame clones and drops some. The sample carries some 180,000 clones, around 74% recorded once. Sequencing used PBMCs. All receptors come from a male donor in good health and CMV-seronegative. Both conserved end residues are part of each CDR3. Each record gives: D gene, clone size, J gene, V gene, CDR3 protein, CDR3 DNA. D genes are given only for firm matches. Not all rows give a size; the values are once, few, many and, for expanded clones, a class.

- - TRBJ1-2 TRBV9 CASSKGRGQVNYGYTF TGTGCCAGCAGCAAGGGGAGGGGCCAGGTAAACTATGGCTACACCTTC
TRBD1 few TRBJ1-4 TRBV28 CASSPGDRVGEKLFF TGTGCCAGCAGTCCCGGCGACAGGGTCGGCGAAAAACTGTTTTTT
- - TRBJ2-1 TRBV27 CASSPLSGEQFF TGTGCCAGCAGTCCTTTATCAGGAGAGCAGTTCTTC
- - TRBJ2-7 TRBV19 CASSSGGTYEQYF TGTGCCAGTAGTAGCGGAGGGACCTACGAGCAGTACTTC
- - TRBJ2-1 TRBV7-9 CASLDQGKKAASYNEQFF TGTGCCAGCTTAGACCAGGGGAAAAAGGCAGCCTCCTACAATGAGCAGTTCTTC
- - TRBJ1-3 TRBV6-1 CASSFRGSGNTIYF TGTGCCAGCAGTTTCAGGGGCTCTGGAAACACCATATATTTT
- few TRBJ1-2 TRBV6-1 CASSEIGANYGYTF TGTGCCAGCAGTGAAATCGGAGCTAACTATGGCTACACCTTC
- - TRBJ1-5 TRBV30 CAWSGQVDQPQHF TGTGCCTGGAGTGGACAGGTGGATCAGCCCCAGCATTTT
- few TRBJ1-3 TRBV7-6 CASKTGVGNTIYF TGTGCCAGCAAAACCGGGGTTGGAAACACCATATATTTT
- - TRBJ2-4 TRBV25-1 CASSEFLQNIQYF TGTGCCAGCAGTGAATTTCTACAAAACATTCAGTACTTC
- - TRBJ1-1 TRBV13 CASRYFSMNTEAFF TGTGCCAGCAGGTACTTTTCCATGAACACTGAAGCTTTCTTT
- - TRBJ1-2 TRBV2 CASTQYGTNYGYTF TGTGCCAGCACGCAATACGGGACTAACTATGGCTACACCTTC
- - TRBJ1-1 TRBV27 CASSLSLRGTEAFF TGTGCCAGCAGTTTATCACTCAGGGGCACTGAAGCTTTCTTT
- once TRBJ1-2 TRBV7-8 CASSAQSSYGYTF TGTGCCAGCAGCGCACAGAGCTCCTATGGCTACACCTTC
TRBD2 few TRBJ2-1 TRBV19 CASSPWTSGTNEQFF TGTGCCAGTAGCCCCTGGACTAGCGGGACGAATGAGCAGTTCTTC
TRBD2 - TRBJ2-7 TRBV5-1 CASSLGGEGSYEQYF TGCGCCAGCAGCTTGGGGGGGGAGGGAAGCTACGAGCAGTACTTC
- - TRBJ2-7 TRBV30 CAWSRGAHEQYF TGTGCCTGGAGTAGGGGTGCTCACGAGCAGTACTTC
- - TRBJ2-1 TRBV6-1 CASSEAGGPRGLFF TGTGCCAGCAGTGAGGCGGGAGGCCCTAGGGGGCTGTTCTTC
- - TRBJ2-1 TRBV7-3 CASSFGDLRNEQFF TGTGCCAGCAGCTTCGGGGATCTGAGGAATGAGCAGTTCTTC
TRBD1 - TRBJ1-5 TRBV30 CAWSTRQGVNNQPQHF TGTGCCTGGAGTACCCGACAGGGGGTTAACAATCAGCCCCAGCATTTT
TRBD1 - TRBJ2-7 TRBV4-3 CASSQDQQGAPYEQYF TGCGCCAGCAGCCAAGATCAACAGGGGGCTCCCTACGAGCAGTACTTC
- - TRBJ1-3 TRBV7-8 CASSENEGNTIYF TGTGCCAGCAGCGAAAATGAGGGAAACACCATATATTTT
TRBD2 - TRBJ2-3 TRBV9 CASSVSLAGRTDTQYF TGTGCCAGCAGCGTATCACTAGCGGGGCGCACAGATACGCAGTATTTT
TRBD2 - TRBJ2-5 TRBV28 CASSLLASGEETQYF TGTGCCAGCAGTTTATTGGCTAGCGGGGAAGAGACCCAGTACTTC
- - TRBJ2-1 TRBV15 CATSRDGGPGQFF TGTGCCACCAGCAGAGATGGTGGCCCGGGGCAGTTCTTC
- - TRBJ1-2 TRBV7-3 CASSPDGRLFSPYGYTF TGTGCCAGCAGCCCCGACGGGAGACTCTTCTCTCCGTATGGCTACACCTTC
TRBD1 few TRBJ1-2 TRBV6-1 CASSEAWTGGAYGYTF TGTGCCAGCAGTGAAGCGTGGACAGGGGGAGCCTATGGCTACACCTTC
- - TRBJ1-5 TRBV7-9 CASSLETRQGFYSNQPQHF TGTGCCAGCAGCTTAGAAACAAGGCAGGGCTTCTATAGCAATCAGCCCCAGCATTTT
TRBD1 few TRBJ1-1 TRBV18 CARTGEWNTEAFF TGTGCCAGAACAGGGGAGTGGAACACTGAAGCTTTCTTT
- - TRBJ1-1 TRBV18 CASSPPFGETAFF TGTGCCAGCTCACCACCTTTCGGAGAGACAGCTTTCTTT
- - TRBJ2-7 TRBV4-2 CAHREGGEQYF TGTGCCCACAGGGAGGGAGGCGAGCAGTACTTC
- - TRBJ1-5 TRBV28 CASISTNPKAETGPNQPQHF TGTGCCAGCATCTCCACTAACCCCAAGGCCGAGACAGGACCCAATCAGCCCCAGCATTTT
TRBD2 once TRBJ2-7 TRBV6-1 CASSEVWREGLRYEQYF TGTGCCAGCAGTGAAGTATGGCGGGAGGGCCTCCGTTACGAGCAGTACTTC
- - TRBJ2-2 TRBV6-6 CASSFFDTANTGELFF TGTGCCAGCAGTTTCTTCGACACCGCGAACACCGGGGAGCTGTTTTTT
- - TRBJ2-7 TRBV20-1 CSIGVYEQYF TGCAGTATAGGGGTCTACGAGCAGTACTTC
TRBD1 few TRBJ1-6 TRBV25-1 CASSEYGPGGSSPLHF TGTGCCAGCAGTGAATATGGCCCAGGGGGGAGTTCACCCCTCCACTTT
- - TRBJ1-1 TRBV10-1 CASSESRGKAFF TGCGCCAGCAGTGAGTCCAGGGGAAAAGCTTTCTTT
TRBD1 - TRBJ2-2 TRBV10-2 CASINRGNTGELFF TGCGCCAGCATTAACAGGGGTAACACCGGGGAGCTGTTTTTT
TRBD1 few TRBJ1-2 TRBV30 CAWTRTGPSYGYTF TGTGCCTGGACTAGGACAGGCCCGTCCTATGGCTACACCTTC
TRBD1 - TRBJ2-2 TRBV10-3 CAISGEGGAHTGELFF TGTGCCATCAGTGGAGAAGGGGGCGCACACACCGGGGAGCTGTTTTTT